The 20 T cell receptor beta chains listed next were all sequenced from one sample in a study of control samples from healthy donors and cancer patients. Libraries were prepared by immunoSEQ multiplex PCR; TCRdb keeps only in-frame clonotypes and omits some of them. The sample comprises about 83,000 clones, 90% to 95% of which are singletons, and approximately 18% rests with the top ten. Specimen: blood. Receptors originate from a man aged 45-65 years in good health.

The chain uses TRBV27 and TRBJ1-2, with D unclear. V was clipped by 3 bases and J by 8 bases, with 16 bases between them. This CDR3 contains 14 residues. CDR1 is MNHEY and CDR2 is SMNVEV in the germline V gene (reference sequence). DNA of the CDR3: TGTGCCAGCAGTTTGGACGGGGTGTTAGGGGGCTACACCTTC. It codes for CASSLDGVLGGYTF.

The chain has TRBV6-6 and TRBJ1-2, with 7 bases that match TRBD1. The CDR3 contains 13 residues. Per germline, CDR1 MNHNY and CDR2 SVGAGI (reference sequence). J lost 6 bases, V lost 6 bases, and 7 bases had no gene match. CDR3: CASRVSGTDGYTF. CDR3 in DNA: TGTGCCAGCAGAGTCTCCGGGACAGATGGCTACACCTTC.

V and J are TRBV5-1 and TRBJ1-1; no clear D. The V gene lost 1 base and the J gene lost 10 bases, with 14 bases spanning the gap. The CDR3 has 13 amino acids. The germline gives CDR1 SGHRS, CDR2 YFSETQ. The CDR3 DNA is TGCGCCAGCAGCTTGTTTACAACCGACGTAGCTTTCTTT. Translation gives CASSLFTTDVAFF.

This chain joins TRBV7-6 and TRBJ1-1, with D unresolved. The CDR3 is made up of 14 amino acids. The germline CDR1 and CDR2 sequences are SGHVS and FNYEAQ. Trimming took off 0 bases at V and 3 bases at J, with 8 bases between the two ends. The CDR3 bases are TGTGCCAGCAGCTTAGCTGGGGAAGACACTGAAGCTTTCTTT. Amino acids: CASSLAGEDTEAFF.

The V gene is TRBV13, the J gene TRBJ2-5; D is undetermined. V was cut by 4 bases and J by 1 base, with 10 bases left in between. Germline loops: CDR1 PRHDT, CDR2 FYEKMQ (reference sequence). The length of the CDR3 is 14 residues. The chain's CDR3 is CASSSLTFQETQYF. CDR3 bases: TGTGCCAGCAGCTCCCTGACATTCCAAGAGACCCAGTACTTC.

The chain couples TRBV3-1 (or the pseudogene TRBV3-2) to TRBJ1-1; D possibly corresponds to TRBD1 (5 bases). V was trimmed by 4 bases and J by 5 bases, leaving 8 bases between them. The V gene's germline CDR1 is LGHDT and CDR2 YNNKEL (reference sequence). The CDR3 extends over 12 amino acids. CDR3 sequence reads: CASSLWGTEAFF. The CDR3 region has the DNA TGTGCCAGCAGCCTATGGGGGACTGAAGCTTTCTTT.

The J gene is TRBJ1-1, the V gene TRBV29-1; unclear D gene. V was cut by 3 bases and J by 1 base, with 9 bases left in between. CDR3 length equals 13 residues. Germline CDR1 is SQVTM and CDR2 is ANQGSEA. This chain's CDR3 is CSVEAAGNTEAFF. The CDR3 nucleotides read TGCAGCGTTGAGGCCGCAGGGAACACTGAAGCTTTCTTT.

V and J are TRBV9 and TRBJ2-5, with 8 positions matching TRBD2. Germline V lookup: CDR1 SGDLS, CDR2 YYNGEE. The CDR3 consists of 16 residues. V gave up 4 bases and J gave up 1 base; unmatched junction bases: 9. CDR3 nucleotides: TGTGCCAGCAGCCCTCTAGGTGCGGGGGGCCAAGAGACCCAGTACTTC. Amino acids: CASSPLGAGGQETQYF.

V is TRBV6-1 and J is TRBJ1-1, with D unclear. The CDR3 runs 15 residues. V dropped 1 base and J dropped 5 bases, with 14 bases sitting between them. Germline V gene sequence: CDR1 MNHNS, CDR2 SASEGT. This CDR3 reads CASSEDWERKTEAFF. The CDR3 region has the DNA TGTGCCAGCAGTGAAGATTGGGAGAGGAAAACTGAAGCTTTCTTT.

This chain connects TRBV30 to TRBJ1-1; D may be TRBD1 (5 bases). Germline V CDR1 and CDR2: GTSNPN, SVGIG (reference sequence). V shed 0 bases and J shed 11 bases, with 13 bases lying between them. The CDR3 extends over 12 amino acids. DNA for the CDR3: TGTGCCTGGAGTGTTAAGGCAGGGAGGGCTTTCTTT. Encoded protein: CAWSVKAGRAFF.

The rearrangement uses TRBV5-1 and TRBJ2-3; no reliable D call. Trimming took 4 bases from V and 6 from J, leaving 12 bases between them. The CDR3 totals 13 residues. Germline-derived CDR1 and CDR2 are SGHRS and YFSETQ. CDR3 nucleotide sequence: TGCGCCAGCAGCCGGACGGCGTCGGATACGCAGTATTTT. Translated, it gives CASSRTASDTQYF. The whole variable domain, remainder taken from reference TRBV5-1 and TRBJ2-3, is KAGVTQTPRYLIKTRGQQVTLSCSPISGHRSVSWYQQTPGQGLQFLFEYFSETQRNKGNFPGRFSGRQFSNSRSEMNVSTLELGDSALYLCASSRTASDTQYFGPGTRLTVL.

The chain combines TRBV5-1 with TRBJ1-5, with D uncertain. The CDR3 covers 14 residues. Germline V gene sequence: CDR1 SGHRS, CDR2 YFSETQ. The germline V and J ends were trimmed by 0 bases and 6 bases, with 10 bases remaining between them. The chain's CDR3 is CASSLGWGSQPQHF. CDR3 nucleotides: TGCGCCAGCAGCTTGGGATGGGGAAGTCAGCCCCAGCATTTT.

This chain connects TRBV29-1 to TRBJ1-1; no firm D call. Trimming removed 0 bases at V and 5 bases at J, with 13 bases between. The germline gives CDR1 SQVTM, CDR2 ANQGSEA. The CDR3 is 14 residues long. The CDR3 nucleotides are TGCAGCGTTGAAGATCCGGAGGGAAGGACTGAAGCTTTCTTT. It codes for CSVEDPEGRTEAFF.

This clone was found once. This sequence joins TRBV10-3 and TRBJ2-1; D call uncertain. The V end was cut by 0 bases, the J end by 12 bases, with 12 bases between. This CDR3 spans 13 amino acids. CDR1 is ENHRY and CDR2 is SYGVKD in the germline V gene. CDR3 in DNA: TGTGCCATCAGTGAGTCGGGCGGAACGGGGCAGTTCTTC. It translates to CAISESGGTGQFF.

This clone appeared once. V is TRBV11-2 and J is TRBJ1-4; D call uncertain. The CDR3 sequence is 15 residues long. Germline values: CDR1 SGHAT, CDR2 FQNNGV. V lost 0 bases and J 5 bases, leaving 10 bases between the germline ends. CDR3 in DNA: TGTGCCAGCAGCTTAGACTGGACGACGAATGAAAAACTGTTTTTT. Encoded protein: CASSLDWTTNEKLFF.

The CDR3 sequence is CASSLDRLGHLYEQYF. The DNA for the CDR3 is TGTGCCAGCAGCTTAGATAGATTGGGACACCTCTACGAGCAGTACTTC. The chain recombines TRBV11-2 with TRBJ2-7; TRBD1 might be the D (6 bases). The V end lost 0 bases, the J end lost 3 bases, and 15 bases lay between the germline ends. Germline CDR1 is SGHAT and CDR2 is FQNNGV. CDR3 size: 16 residues.

The V and J genes are TRBV6-6 and TRBJ2-3; a weak D match, TRBD1 (6 bases). The germline gives CDR1 MNHNY, CDR2 SVGAGI (reference sequence). The CDR3 has 15 residues. Trimming pared 5 bases from V and 3 bases from J, leaving 15 bases between. CDR3 in DNA: TGTGCCAGCAGTCTTAACAGGGTCCCTACAGATACGCAGTATTTT. Residues: CASSLNRVPTDTQYF.

The rearrangement links TRBV5-5 to TRBJ1-5, with 7 bases matching TRBD1. The length of the CDR3 is 15 residues. Germline loops: CDR1 SGHKS, CDR2 YYEKEE (reference sequence). With V trimmed by 4 bases and J by 9 bases, 13 bases remained unmatched. The CDR3: CASSRSGDRDGPQHF. The CDR3 bases are TGTGCCAGCAGCCGCTCCGGAGACAGGGATGGGCCCCAGCATTTT.

V gene TRBV6-2 or TRBV6-3 combines with J gene TRBJ1-5; D unclear. Per the germline V gene, CDR1 is MNHEY and CDR2 is SVGEGT. The CDR3 sequence is 15 residues long. Trimming removed 2 bases from V and 0 bases from J, with 8 bases in between. CDR3 sequence: CASSYQGYSNQPQHF. CDR3 nucleotide sequence: TGTGCCAGCAGTTACCAAGGGTATAGCAATCAGCCCCAGCATTTT.

V and J are TRBV10-1 and TRBJ1-3; D unresolved. The length of the CDR3 is 14 residues. CDR1 and CDR2 (germline): WNHNN, SYGVQD (reference sequence). Trimming pared 3 bases from V and 4 bases from J, leaving 10 bases between. The CDR3 DNA is TGCGCCAGCAGTGACTTTTCTCAGGGAAACACCATATATTTT. This sequence encodes CASSDFSQGNTIYF.